The 14 T cell receptor beta chains given below trace back to one sample, sequenced in a study of blood T cell repertoires in COVID-19. The table came from immunoSEQ multiplex PCR; TCRdb's copy has only in-frame clones and leaves some out. The table lists approximately 250,000 clones, about 87% of them singletons. Sequencing used PBMCs or T cells enriched from blood (not recorded which). These receptors all come from a woman aged 25 to 39 with acute COVID-19.

This chain connects TRBV9 to TRBJ2-1; TRBD1 matches 9 bases. In germline, CDR1 is SGDLS, CDR2 YYNGEE. V gave up 3 bases and J gave up 1 base; unmatched junction bases: 2. This CDR3 has 15 amino acids. CDR3 sequence reads: CASSATGGSYNEQFF. CDR3 nucleotides: TGTGCCAGCAGCGCGACAGGGGGTTCCTACAATGAGCAGTTCTTC.

The chain is built from TRBV2 and TRBJ1-1; 10 bases align to TRBD1. The V segment lost 8 bases and the J segment 4 bases; nucleotides outside the gene matches: 7. This CDR3 is built from 14 residues. Germline-derived CDR1 and CDR2 are SNHLY and FYNNEI. CDR3 nucleotides: TGTGCCAGCGGCCCTGACAGGGGGCCCACTGAAGCTTTCTTT. Amino acid sequence: CASGPDRGPTEAFF.

The chain is built from TRBV6-5 and TRBJ2-4, with no clear D. Deletions cut 8 bases from V and 8 bases from J, with 7 bases between. The CDR3 has 10 residues. The germline V gene has CDR1 MNHEY and CDR2 SVGAGI. CDR3 residues: CASLRDIQYF. The CDR3 region has the DNA TGTGCCAGCTTAAGAGACATTCAGTACTTC.

The V and J genes are TRBV7-6 and TRBJ2-1; 7 bases line up with TRBD2. This CDR3 region has 15 residues. V shed 5 bases, J shed 1 base, and the junction held 5 bases outside the gene matches. Per germline, CDR1 SGHVS and CDR2 FNYEAQ. The CDR3 DNA sequence: TGTGCCAGCAGCCATCTAGCGGATTCCTACAATGAGCAGTTCTTC. Its translation: CASSHLADSYNEQFF.

CDR3 amino acids: CASSLTNSGANVLTF. Here the CDR3 DNA reads TGTGCCAGCAGCCTGACAAACTCTGGGGCCAACGTCCTGACTTTC. The chain is built from TRBV13 and TRBJ2-6, with D unclear. CDR1 and CDR2 from the germline V gene are PRHDT and FYEKMQ (reference sequence). V lost 5 bases, J lost 0 bases, and 8 bases lay in between. The CDR3 sequence is 15 residues long. Full variable domain (missing parts from reference TRBV13 and TRBJ2-6): AAGVIQSPRHLIKEKRETATLKCYPIPRHDTVYWYQQGPGQDPQFLISFYEKMQSDKGSIPDRFSAQQFSDYHSELNMSSLELGDSALYFCASSLTNSGANVLTFGAGSRLTVL.

CDR3 coding DNA: TGTGCCAGCAGCTTAGCCCCGGTAGACAGGGGGATGGGAGAGACCCAGTACTTC. This sequence encodes CASSLAPVDRGMGETQYF. The chain links TRBV7-8 to TRBJ2-5; 9 nucleotides line up with TRBD1. Germline loops: CDR1 SGHVS, CDR2 FQNEAQ. This CDR3 is built from 18 residues. V shed 0 bases and J 4 bases; nucleotides not matched to a gene: 12.

This clone was counted a single time. The V and J genes are TRBV6-6 and TRBJ2-1, with D maybe TRBD2 (6 bases). Trimming took off 2 bases at V and 2 bases at J, with 10 bases between the two ends. CDR3 size: 15 residues. Germline lookup yields CDR1 MNHNY and CDR2 SVGAGI (reference sequence). In DNA, the CDR3 is TGTGCCAGCAGTTACGATGCGGGGCCCTACAATGAGCAGTTCTTC. Translation gives CASSYDAGPYNEQFF.

In regard to this clone: Compared with germline, one end of the junction differs, possibly owing to a read error. V is TRBV7-7 and J is TRBJ2-1; 7 bases map to TRBD2. The CDR3 loop spans 16 amino acids. Per the germline V gene, CDR1 is SSHAT and CDR2 is FNYEAQ (reference sequence). CDR3 in DNA: TGTGCTAGCAGCTTAGTCGGCGGGAGCTCCTACAATGAGCAGTTCTTC. This translates into CASSLVGGSSYNEQFF.

J is TRBJ1-1 and V is TRBV25-1; D possibly corresponds to TRBD1 (6 bases). Trimming stripped 5 bases from V and 1 base from J, with 17 bases between. In germline, CDR1 is MGHDK, CDR2 SYGVNS. There are 16 residues in the CDR3. The CDR3 here is CASSHTYRERNTEAFF. DNA for the CDR3: TGTGCCAGCAGTCACACCTACAGGGAAAGGAACACTGAAGCTTTCTTT.

In its sample, this clone was seen a few times. The rearrangement joins TRBV11-2 to TRBJ2-2; 13 bases are a match to TRBD2. CDR3 length equals 19 residues. The J segment lost 3 bases and the V segment lost 1 base, leaving 8 bases of the junction unmatched. Germline-derived CDR1 and CDR2 are SGHAT and FQNNGV. CDR3 bases: TGTGCCAGCAGCTTAGTGCGACTAGCGGGAGGTTTGGACACCGGGGAGCTGTTTTTT. Protein sequence: CASSLVRLAGGLDTGELFF.

V usage is TRBV9 and J usage is TRBJ2-7; D might be TRBD1 (5 bases). Germline CDR1 reads SGDLS; CDR2 reads YYNGEE. The CDR3 runs to 20 residues. Trimming removed 0 bases from V and 5 bases from J, with 30 bases in between. The CDR3 bases are TGTGCCAGCAGCGTAGATCCTGGGGCAGGTGTGGTGGGGTCGTCCGACGAGCAGTACTTC. It translates to CASSVDPGAGVVGSSDEQYF.

The V gene is TRBV3-1 (or the pseudogene TRBV3-2), the J gene TRBJ2-3; D is perhaps TRBD2 (6 bases). Between the trimmed V and J ends, which lost 7 bases and 9 bases, there was a span of 17 bases. Germline CDR1 LGHDT, CDR2 YNNKEL (reference sequence). This CDR3 contains 13 residues. Here the CDR3 DNA reads TGTGCCAGCAATGGGCGGGATAGCGCGACGCAGTATTTT. Translated, it gives CASNGRDSATQYF.

This chain joins TRBV29-1 and TRBJ2-7; 8 bases agree with TRBD2. Germline CDR1 reads SQVTM; CDR2 reads ANQGSEA. This CDR3 has 13 amino acids. The J segment lost 3 bases and the V segment lost 4 bases, leaving 5 bases of the junction unmatched. The CDR3 sequence is CSVAPSGGYEQYF. CDR3 nucleotides: TGCAGCGTTGCCCCCAGCGGGGGCTACGAGCAGTACTTC.

The chain combines TRBV11-3 with TRBJ2-1; D is perhaps TRBD2 (6 bases). This CDR3 has 17 amino acids. Germline V gives CDR1 SGHNT, CDR2 YENEEA. V lost 5 bases to trimming and J lost 0 bases, with 17 bases between them. CDR3 region: CASSQLRRDYSYNEQFF. Written as DNA, the CDR3 is TGTGCCAGCAGCCAACTTAGGAGGGATTACTCCTACAATGAGCAGTTCTTC.